The entry below describes one TCR beta chain. Clones were read by immunoSEQ multiplex PCR, and TCRdb kept only the in-frame ones, dropping some. Of over 30,000 clones detected, just under 80% appear once; the ten largest clones hold around 3.3%. The sample originates from a study of neoadjuvant anti-PD-1 for oral cavity cancer. Overall study: Non-progressing patients received a fourth nivolumab dose near day 43, then surgery on days 50-56.

CDR1 is SGHTA and CDR2 is FQGTGA in the germline V gene. The V end lost 5 bases, the J end lost 8 bases, and 15 bases lay between the germline ends. This CDR3 comprises 13 residues. As to time point: after neoadjuvant nivolumab, at surgical resection. Analysis of PBMCs was direct, with no culture step. The chain recombines TRBV7-3 with TRBJ1-2; TRBD1 might be the D (6 bases). The material sequenced was PBMCs, taken after nivolumab (anti-PD-1) treatment. The receptor comes from a person aged 35-79 years with oral cavity squamous cell carcinoma. CDR3 protein: CASSPTGLGGYTF. The CDR3, as DNA: TGTGCCAGCAGCCCTACAGGGTTGGGAGGCTACACCTTC.